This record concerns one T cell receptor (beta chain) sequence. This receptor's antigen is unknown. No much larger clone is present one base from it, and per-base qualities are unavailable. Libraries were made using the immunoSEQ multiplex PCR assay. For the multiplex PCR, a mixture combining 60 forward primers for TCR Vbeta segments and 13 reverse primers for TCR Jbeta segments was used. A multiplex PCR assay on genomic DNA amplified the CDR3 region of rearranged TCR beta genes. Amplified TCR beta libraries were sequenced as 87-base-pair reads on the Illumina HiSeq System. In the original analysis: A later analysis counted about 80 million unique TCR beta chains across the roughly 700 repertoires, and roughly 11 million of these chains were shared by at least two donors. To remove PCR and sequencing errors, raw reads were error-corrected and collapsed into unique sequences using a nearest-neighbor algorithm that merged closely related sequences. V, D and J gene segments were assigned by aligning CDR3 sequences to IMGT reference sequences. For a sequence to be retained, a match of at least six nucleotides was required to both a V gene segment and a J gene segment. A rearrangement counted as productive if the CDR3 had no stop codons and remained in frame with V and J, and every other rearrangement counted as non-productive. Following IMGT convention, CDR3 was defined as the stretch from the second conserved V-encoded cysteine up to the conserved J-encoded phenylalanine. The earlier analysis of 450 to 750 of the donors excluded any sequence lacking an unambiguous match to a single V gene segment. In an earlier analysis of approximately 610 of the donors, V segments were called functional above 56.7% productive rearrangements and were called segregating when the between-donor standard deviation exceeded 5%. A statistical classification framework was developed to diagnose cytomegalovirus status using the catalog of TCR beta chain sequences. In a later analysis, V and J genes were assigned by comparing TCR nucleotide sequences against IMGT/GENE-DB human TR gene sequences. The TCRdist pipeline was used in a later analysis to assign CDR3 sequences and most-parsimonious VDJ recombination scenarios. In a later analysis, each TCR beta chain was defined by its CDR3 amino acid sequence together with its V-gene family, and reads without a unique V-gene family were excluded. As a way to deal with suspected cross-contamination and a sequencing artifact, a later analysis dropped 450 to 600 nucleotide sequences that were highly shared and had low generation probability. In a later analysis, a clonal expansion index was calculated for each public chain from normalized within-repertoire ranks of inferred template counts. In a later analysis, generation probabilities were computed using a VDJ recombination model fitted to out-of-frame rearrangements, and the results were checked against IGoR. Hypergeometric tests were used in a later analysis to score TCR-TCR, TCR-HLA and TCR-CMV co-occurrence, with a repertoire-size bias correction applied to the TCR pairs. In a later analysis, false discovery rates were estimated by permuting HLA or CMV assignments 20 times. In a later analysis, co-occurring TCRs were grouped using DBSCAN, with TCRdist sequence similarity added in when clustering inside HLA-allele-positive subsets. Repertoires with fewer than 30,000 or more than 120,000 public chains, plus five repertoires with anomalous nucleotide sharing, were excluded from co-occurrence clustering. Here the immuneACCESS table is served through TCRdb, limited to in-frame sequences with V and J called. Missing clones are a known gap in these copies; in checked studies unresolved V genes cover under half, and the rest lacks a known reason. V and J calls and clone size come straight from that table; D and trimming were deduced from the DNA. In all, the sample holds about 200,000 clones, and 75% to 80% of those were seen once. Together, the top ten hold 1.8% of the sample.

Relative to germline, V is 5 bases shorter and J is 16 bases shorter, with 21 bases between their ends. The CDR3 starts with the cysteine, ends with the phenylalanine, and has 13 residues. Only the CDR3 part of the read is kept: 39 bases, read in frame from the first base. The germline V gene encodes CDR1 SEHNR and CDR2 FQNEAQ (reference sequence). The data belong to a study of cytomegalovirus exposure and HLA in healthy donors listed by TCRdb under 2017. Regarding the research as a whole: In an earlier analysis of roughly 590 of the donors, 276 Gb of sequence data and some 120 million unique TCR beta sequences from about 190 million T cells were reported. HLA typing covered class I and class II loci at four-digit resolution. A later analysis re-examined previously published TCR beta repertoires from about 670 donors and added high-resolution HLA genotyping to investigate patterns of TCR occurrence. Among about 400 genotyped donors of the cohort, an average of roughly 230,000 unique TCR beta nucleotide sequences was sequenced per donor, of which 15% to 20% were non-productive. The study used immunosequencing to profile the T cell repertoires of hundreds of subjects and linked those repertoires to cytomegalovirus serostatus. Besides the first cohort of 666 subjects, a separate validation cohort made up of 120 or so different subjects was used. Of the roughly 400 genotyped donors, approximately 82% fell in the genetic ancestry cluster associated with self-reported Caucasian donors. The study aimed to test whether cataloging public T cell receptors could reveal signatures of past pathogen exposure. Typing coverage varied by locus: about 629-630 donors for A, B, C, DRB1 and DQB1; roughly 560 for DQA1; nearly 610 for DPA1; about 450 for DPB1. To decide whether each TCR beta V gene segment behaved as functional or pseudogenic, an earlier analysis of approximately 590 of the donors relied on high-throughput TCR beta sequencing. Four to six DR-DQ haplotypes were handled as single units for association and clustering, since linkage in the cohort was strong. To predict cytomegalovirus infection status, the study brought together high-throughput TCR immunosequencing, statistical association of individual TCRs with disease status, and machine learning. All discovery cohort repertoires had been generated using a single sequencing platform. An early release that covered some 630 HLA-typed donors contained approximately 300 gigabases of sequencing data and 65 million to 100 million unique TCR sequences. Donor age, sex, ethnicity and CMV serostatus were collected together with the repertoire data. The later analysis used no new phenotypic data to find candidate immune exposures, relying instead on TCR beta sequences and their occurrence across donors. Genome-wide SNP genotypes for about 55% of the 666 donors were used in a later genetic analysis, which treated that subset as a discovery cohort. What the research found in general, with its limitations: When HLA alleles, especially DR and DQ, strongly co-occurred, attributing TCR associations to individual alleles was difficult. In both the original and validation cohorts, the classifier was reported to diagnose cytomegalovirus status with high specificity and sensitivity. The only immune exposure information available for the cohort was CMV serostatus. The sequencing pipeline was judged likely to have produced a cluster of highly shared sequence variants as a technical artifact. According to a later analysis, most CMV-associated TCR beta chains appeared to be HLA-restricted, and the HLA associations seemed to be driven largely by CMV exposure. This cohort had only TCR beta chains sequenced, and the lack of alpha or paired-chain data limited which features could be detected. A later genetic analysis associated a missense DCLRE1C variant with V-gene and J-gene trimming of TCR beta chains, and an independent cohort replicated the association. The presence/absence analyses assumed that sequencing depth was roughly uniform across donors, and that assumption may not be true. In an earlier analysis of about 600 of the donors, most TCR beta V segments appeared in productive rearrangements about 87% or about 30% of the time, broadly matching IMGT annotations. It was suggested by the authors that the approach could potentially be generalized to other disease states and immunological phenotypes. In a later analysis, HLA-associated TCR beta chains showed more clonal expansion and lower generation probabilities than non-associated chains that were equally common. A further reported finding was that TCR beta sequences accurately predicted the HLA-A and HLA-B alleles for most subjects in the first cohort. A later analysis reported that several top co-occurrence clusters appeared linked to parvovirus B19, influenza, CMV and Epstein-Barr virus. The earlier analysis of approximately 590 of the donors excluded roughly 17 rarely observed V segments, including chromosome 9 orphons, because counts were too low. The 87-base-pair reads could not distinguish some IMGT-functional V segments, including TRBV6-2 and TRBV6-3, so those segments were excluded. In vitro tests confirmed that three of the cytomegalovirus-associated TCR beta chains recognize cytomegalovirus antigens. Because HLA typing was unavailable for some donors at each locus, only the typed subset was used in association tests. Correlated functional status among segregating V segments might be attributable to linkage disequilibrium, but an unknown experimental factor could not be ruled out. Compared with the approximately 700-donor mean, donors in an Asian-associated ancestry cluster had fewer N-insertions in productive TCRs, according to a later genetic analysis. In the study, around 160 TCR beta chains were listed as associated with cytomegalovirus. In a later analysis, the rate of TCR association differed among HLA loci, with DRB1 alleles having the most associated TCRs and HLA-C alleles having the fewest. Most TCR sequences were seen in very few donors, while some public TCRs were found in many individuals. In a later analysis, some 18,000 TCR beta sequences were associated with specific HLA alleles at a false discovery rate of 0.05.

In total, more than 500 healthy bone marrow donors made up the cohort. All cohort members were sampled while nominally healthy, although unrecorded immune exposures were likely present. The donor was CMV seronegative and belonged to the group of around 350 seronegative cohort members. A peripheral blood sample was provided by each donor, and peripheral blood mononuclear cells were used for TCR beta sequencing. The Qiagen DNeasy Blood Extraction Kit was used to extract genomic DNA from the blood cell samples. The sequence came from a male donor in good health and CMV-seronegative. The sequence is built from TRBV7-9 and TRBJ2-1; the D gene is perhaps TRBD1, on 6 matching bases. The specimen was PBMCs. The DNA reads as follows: TGTGCCAGCAGCCAAACAGGGCCCGCGGTAGGTTTCTTC. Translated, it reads CASSQTGPAVGFF. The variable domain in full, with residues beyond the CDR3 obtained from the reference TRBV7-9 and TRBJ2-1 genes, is DTGVSQNPRHKITKRGQNVTFRCDPISEHNRLYWYRQTLGQGPEFLTYFQNEAQLEKSRLLSDRFSAERPKGSFSTLEIQRTEQGDSAMYLCASSQTGPAVGFFGPGTRLTVL.